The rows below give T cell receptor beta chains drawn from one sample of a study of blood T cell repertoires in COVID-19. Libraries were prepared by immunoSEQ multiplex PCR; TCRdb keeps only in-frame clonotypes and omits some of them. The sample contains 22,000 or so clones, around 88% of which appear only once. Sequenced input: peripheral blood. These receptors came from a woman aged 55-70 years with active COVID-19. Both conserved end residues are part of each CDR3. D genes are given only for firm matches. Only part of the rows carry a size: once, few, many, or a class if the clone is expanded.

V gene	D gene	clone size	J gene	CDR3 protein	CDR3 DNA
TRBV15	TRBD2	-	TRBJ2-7	CATSGLAGGQSYEQYF	TGTGCCACCAGCGGACTAGCGGGGGGGCAGTCCTACGAGCAGTACTTC
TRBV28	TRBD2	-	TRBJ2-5	CASSLGLVTETQYF	TGTGCCAGCAGTTTAGGACTAGTAACCGAGACCCAGTACTTC
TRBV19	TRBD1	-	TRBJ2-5	CASGGTGGAQETQYF	TGTGCCAGTGGCGGGACAGGGGGCGCCCAAGAGACCCAGTACTTC
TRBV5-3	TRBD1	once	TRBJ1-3	CARSLDRGRWGNTIYF	TGTGCCAGAAGCTTGGACAGGGGGCGGTGGGGAAACACCATATATTTT
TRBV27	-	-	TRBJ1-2	CASRKRGSGEYGYTF	TGTGCCAGCAGGAAAAGAGGGTCTGGGGAATATGGCTACACCTTC
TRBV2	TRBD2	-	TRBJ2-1	CASTWASGGAGEQFF	TGTGCCAGCACCTGGGCTAGCGGGGGGGCCGGGGAGCAGTTCTTC
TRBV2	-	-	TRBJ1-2	CASVENYGYTF	TGTGCCAGCGTCGAGAACTATGGCTACACCTTC
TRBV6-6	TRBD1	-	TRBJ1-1	CASSSDRDRMNTEAFF	TGTGCCAGCAGTTCGGACAGGGATCGCATGAACACTGAAGCTTTCTTT
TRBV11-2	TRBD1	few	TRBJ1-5	CASSTGGPTSNQPQHF	TGTGCCAGCAGTACAGGGGGCCCTACCAGCAATCAGCCCCAGCATTTT
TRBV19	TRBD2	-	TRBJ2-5	CASSLGLAGGLETQYF	TGTGCCAGTAGCCTCGGACTAGCGGGGGGGCTGGAGACCCAGTACTTC
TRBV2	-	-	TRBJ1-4	CASSEGGMVFREKLFF	TGTGCCAGCAGTGAAGGGGGCATGGTTTTCAGAGAAAAACTGTTTTTT
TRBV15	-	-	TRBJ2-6	CATSSQGGSGANVLTF	TGTGCCACCAGCTCCCAGGGTGGGTCTGGGGCCAACGTCCTGACTTTC
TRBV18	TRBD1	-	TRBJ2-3	CASSPTPGQVTDTQYF	TGTGCCAGCTCACCGACACCGGGACAGGTCACAGATACGCAGTATTTT
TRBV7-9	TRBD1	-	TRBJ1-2	CASSPSPSTGRPILYGYTF	TGTGCCAGCAGCCCCTCCCCCTCGACAGGGAGACCGATTCTCTATGGCTACACCTTC
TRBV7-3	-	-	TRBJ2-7	CASSLTEEGEQYF	TGTGCCAGCAGCTTAACAGAGGAGGGGGAGCAGTACTTC
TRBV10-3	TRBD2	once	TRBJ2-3	CAISDSGGAKDTQYF	TGTGCCATCAGTGACAGCGGGGGGGCCAAAGATACGCAGTATTTT
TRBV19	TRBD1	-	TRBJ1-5	CASRTGGNQPQHF	TGTGCCAGTAGAACAGGGGGCAATCAGCCCCAGCATTTT
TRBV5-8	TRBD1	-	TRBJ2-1	CASSPFGTAYNEQFF	TGTGCCAGCAGCCCCTTTGGGACAGCGTACAATGAGCAGTTCTTC
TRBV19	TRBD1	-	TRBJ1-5	CASSDRVSNQPQHF	TGTGCCAGTAGTGACAGGGTCAGCAATCAGCCCCAGCATTTT
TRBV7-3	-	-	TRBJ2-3	CASSLRGGTDTQYF	TGTGCCAGCAGTTTAAGGGGGGGAACAGATACGCAGTATTTT
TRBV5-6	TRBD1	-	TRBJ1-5	CASSPRGQGPQPQHF	TGTGCCAGCAGCCCGAGGGGACAGGGACCTCAGCCCCAGCATTTT
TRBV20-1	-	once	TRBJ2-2	CSASPGANTGELFF	TGCAGTGCTAGTCCGGGGGCGAACACCGGGGAGCTGTTTTTT
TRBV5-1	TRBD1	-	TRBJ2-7	CASSTGQVPYEQYF	TGCGCCAGCAGCACCGGACAGGTACCCTACGAGCAGTACTTC
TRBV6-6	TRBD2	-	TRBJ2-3	CASRNSGGLTDTQYF	TGTGCCAGCAGGAATAGCGGGGGCCTCACAGATACGCAGTATTTT
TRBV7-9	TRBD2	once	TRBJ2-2	CASRRAGGRTGELFF	TGTGCCAGCCGCCGCGCGGGGGGGCGGACCGGGGAGCTGTTTTTT
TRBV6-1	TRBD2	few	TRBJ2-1	CASSEKGLAGGLGALNEQFF	TGTGCCAGCAGTGAAAAGGGACTAGCGGGGGGCCTAGGGGCCCTCAATGAGCAGTTCTTC
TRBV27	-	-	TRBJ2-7	CASIGRGPTYEQYF	TGTGCCAGCATCGGGAGGGGGCCGACCTACGAGCAGTACTTC
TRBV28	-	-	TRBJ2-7	CASSLPFGEQYF	TGTGCCAGCAGTTTACCTTTCGGCGAGCAGTACTTC
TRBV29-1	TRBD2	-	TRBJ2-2	CSVVEGGAGELFF	TGCAGCGTCGTAGAGGGAGGGGCCGGGGAGCTGTTTTTT
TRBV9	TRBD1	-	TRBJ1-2	CASSALRTGGVYGYTF	TGTGCCAGCAGCGCCTTAAGGACAGGGGGAGTCTATGGCTACACCTTC
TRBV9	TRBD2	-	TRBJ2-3	CASSVAILAGTTDTQYF	TGTGCCAGCAGCGTAGCTATACTAGCGGGAACTACAGATACGCAGTATTTT
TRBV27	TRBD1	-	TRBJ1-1	CASSSSPWAGGAAAFF	TGTGCCAGCAGTAGCTCCCCGTGGGCAGGGGGCGCGGCGGCTTTCTTT
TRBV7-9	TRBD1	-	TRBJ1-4	CASSLSGQDNEKLFF	TGTGCCAGCAGCTTAAGCGGACAGGATAATGAAAAACTGTTTTTT
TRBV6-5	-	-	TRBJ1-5	CASSTGGKGNQPQHF	TGTGCCAGCAGTACAGGAGGGAAAGGCAATCAGCCCCAGCATTTT
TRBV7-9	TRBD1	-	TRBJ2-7	CASSFGTGLYEQYF	TGTGCCAGCAGCTTTGGGACAGGGCTCTACGAGCAGTACTTC
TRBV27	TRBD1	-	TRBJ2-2	CASSPTGGRTGELFF	TGTGCCAGCAGTCCCACAGGGGGCCGGACCGGGGAGCTGTTTTTT
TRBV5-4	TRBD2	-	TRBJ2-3	CASSLRTSGTDTQYF	TGTGCCAGCAGCTTGCGGACTAGCGGAACAGATACGCAGTATTTT
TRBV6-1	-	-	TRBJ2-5	CASSELPETQYF	TGTGCCAGCAGTGAACTCCCAGAGACCCAGTACTTC
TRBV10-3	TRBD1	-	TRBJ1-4	CAISGTNRGANEKLFF	TGTGCCATCAGTGGGACTAACAGGGGTGCTAATGAAAAACTGTTTTTT
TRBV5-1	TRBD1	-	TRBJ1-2	CASSLGQGLTNYGYTF	TGCGCCAGCAGCTTGGGACAGGGCCTTACGAACTATGGCTACACCTTC
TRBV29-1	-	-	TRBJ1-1	CSVVGVGMNTEAFF	TGCAGCGTTGTGGGAGTAGGGATGAACACTGAAGCTTTCTTT